The next 10 T cell receptor beta chains were all read from a single sample in a study of Graves' ophthalmopathy and Graves' hyperthyroidism. The authors amplified TCR beta CDR3 regions from RNA transcripts. The authors performed first-round RT-PCR with HTBI primers and then a second-round multiplex PCR. TCRdb recomputed calls from the multiplex PCR reads with MiXCR, one row per CDR3 protein. The sample has under 800,000 distinct CDR3 sequences, 22% seen once. The sequenced sample was peripheral blood. The source of these receptors is a woman aged 18-29 years with stable Graves' hyperthyroidism. Some clones in this sample may be carry-over from other donors' samples.

This clonotype was seen repeatedly, ten times or more. This chain links TRBV12-3 or TRBV12-4 with TRBJ2-5; tentatively, D is TRBD2 (7 bases). Between the trimmed V and J ends, which lost 2 bases and 2 bases, there was a span of 18 bases. This CDR3 spans 17 amino acids. CDR3 sequence (DNA): TGTGCCAGCAGTTTAACCCTTGGCGGGGGCATTCAAGAGACCCAGTACTTC. Protein product: CASSLTLGGGIQETQYF.

This clonotype was observed a handful of times. The junction departs from the called germline gene at one end, perhaps through a read error. The rearrangement links TRBV7-2 to TRBJ1-5, with D perhaps matching TRBD1 (5 bases). The CDR3 runs 13 residues. Looked up from germline, CDR1 is SGHTA and CDR2 is FQGNSA. The DNA of the CDR3 is TGTGCCCGCAGCATTAAGGGGAATCAGCCCCAGCATTTT. The encoded protein is CARSIKGNQPQHF.

The rearrangement uses TRBV28 and TRBJ1-3, with TRBD1 as a possible D gene (5 bases). The CDR3 loop spans 14 amino acids. Trimming stripped 3 bases from V and 5 bases from J, with 11 bases between. CDR1 MDHEN and CDR2 SYDVKM come from the germline V gene. CDR3 coding DNA: TGTGCCAGCAGTTTCCGGGACGGAAGAAACACCATATATTTT. Encoded protein: CASSFRDGRNTIYF.

This clonotype was recorded many times. The gene calls are TRBV6-1 and TRBJ2-5, with D maybe TRBD1 (8 bases). CDR1 MNHNS and CDR2 SASEGT come from the germline V gene. Trimming took 5 bases from V and 5 from J, leaving 24 bases between them. The CDR3 is 17 amino acids. Written as DNA, the CDR3 is TGTGCCAGCAGTCGGGAGGTAGCAGGGGGCGAGAAGGAGACCCAGTACTTC. As protein: CASSREVAGGEKETQYF.

This clonotype was picked up many times. This chain links TRBV29-1 with TRBJ1-5; tentative D call: TRBD1 (6 bases). Trimming cost V 7 bases and J 4 bases, with 14 bases left between them. Germline V lookup: CDR1 SQVTM, CDR2 ANQGSEA. This CDR3 comprises 13 residues. The CDR3 nucleotides are TGCAGCGCAAGGGACAACATGAATCAGCCCCAGCATTTT. Protein sequence: CSARDNMNQPQHF.

This clonotype was seen many times. V gene TRBV7-8 combines with J gene TRBJ1-5; the D is unclear. The CDR3 contains 17 residues. Germline CDR1 is SGHVS and CDR2 is FQNEAQ. Trimming removed 1 base at V and 4 bases at J, with 17 bases between. The CDR3 DNA sequence: TGTGCCAGCAGCTTAGTGCGGACCGCCTCTTTTAATCAGCCCCAGCATTTT. Its protein is CASSLVRTASFNQPQHF.

This rearrangement joins TRBV30 to TRBJ1-2; the D gene is possibly TRBD1 (5 bases). V was trimmed by 5 bases and J by 6 bases, leaving 16 bases between them. The CDR3 loop spans 13 amino acids. The germline CDR1 and CDR2 sequences are GTSNPN and SVGIG (reference sequence). In DNA form, the CDR3 reads TGTGCCTGGGGCCTGGGGGTTAGCGATGGCTACACCTTC. Translation gives CAWGLGVSDGYTF. The whole variable domain, remainder taken from reference TRBV30 and TRBJ1-2, is SQTIHQWPATLVQPVGSPLSLECTVEGTSNPNLYWYRQAAGRGLQLLFYSVGIGQISSEVPQNLSASRPQDRQFILSSKKLLLSDSGFYLCAWGLGVSDGYTFGSGTRLTVV.

This sequence joins TRBV28 and TRBJ2-7, with D possibly TRBD2 on 8 matching bases. The CDR3 spans 15 residues. Germline V CDR1 and CDR2: MDHEN, SYDVKM. Trimming cost V 6 bases and J 5 bases, with 20 bases left between them. In DNA, the CDR3 is TGTGCCAGCAGAGTACAGGGGAGACTAGCGAACGAGCAGTACTTC. Translated, it gives CASRVQGRLANEQYF.

This clonotype has at least ten counts. The V call is TRBV27, the J call TRBJ2-7, with 10 positions matching TRBD1. The germline V gene encodes CDR1 MNHEY and CDR2 SMNVEV (reference sequence). V gave up 5 bases and J gave up 6 bases; unmatched junction bases: 10. The CDR3 is 15 residues long. The CDR3 bases are TGTGCCAGCAGTCCCGTGGGACAGGGGTTGGTCGAGCAGTACTTC. Translated, it gives CASSPVGQGLVEQYF.

This clonotype was recorded many times. The chain recombines TRBV6-1 with TRBJ1-2; TRBD1 aligns across 8 bases. The V segment lost 0 bases and the J segment 4 bases; nucleotides outside the gene matches: 1. The germline V gene encodes CDR1 MNHNS and CDR2 SASEGT. CDR3 length equals 14 residues. The DNA of the CDR3 is TGTGCCAGCAGTGAAGCTGACAGGGGCTATGGCTACACCTTC. Translated: CASSEADRGYGYTF.